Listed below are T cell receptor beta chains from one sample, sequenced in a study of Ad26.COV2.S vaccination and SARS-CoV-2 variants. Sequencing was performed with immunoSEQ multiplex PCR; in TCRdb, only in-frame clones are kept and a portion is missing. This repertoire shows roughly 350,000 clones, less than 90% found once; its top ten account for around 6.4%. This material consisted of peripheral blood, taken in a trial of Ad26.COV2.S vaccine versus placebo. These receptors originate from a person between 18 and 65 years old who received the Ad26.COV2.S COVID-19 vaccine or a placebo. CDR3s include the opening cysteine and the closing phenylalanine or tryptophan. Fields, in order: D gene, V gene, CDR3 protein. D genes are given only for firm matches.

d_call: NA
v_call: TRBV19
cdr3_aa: CASTPSSYNEQFF

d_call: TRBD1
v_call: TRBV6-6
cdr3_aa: CASRSRDSIHTEAFF

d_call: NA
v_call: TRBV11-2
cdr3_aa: CASSLGGVRSPLHF

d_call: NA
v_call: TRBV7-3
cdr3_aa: CASSPGSAGNTIYF

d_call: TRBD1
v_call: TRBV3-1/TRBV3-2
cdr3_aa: CASSQKQGPLAGANVLTF

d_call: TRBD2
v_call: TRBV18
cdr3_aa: CASSGGESSYEQYF

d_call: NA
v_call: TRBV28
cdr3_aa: CASRMENTEAFF

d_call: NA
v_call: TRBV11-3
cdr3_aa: CASAKTRETQYF

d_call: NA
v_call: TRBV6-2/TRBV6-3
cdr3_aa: CASSLVVNTEAFF

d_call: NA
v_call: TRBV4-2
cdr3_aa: CASTQGLQGQTPRRFEAFF

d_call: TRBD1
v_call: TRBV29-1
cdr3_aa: CSVRGLGYGYTF

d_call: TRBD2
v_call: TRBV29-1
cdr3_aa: CSGTSGNYEQYF

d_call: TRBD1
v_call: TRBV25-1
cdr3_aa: CASAGTGGTDTQYF

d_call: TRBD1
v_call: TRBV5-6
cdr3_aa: CASSPGTGVNSYNSPLHF

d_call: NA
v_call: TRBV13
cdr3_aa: CASRTQPTTDTQYF

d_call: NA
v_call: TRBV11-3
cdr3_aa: CASSLREGNTGELFF